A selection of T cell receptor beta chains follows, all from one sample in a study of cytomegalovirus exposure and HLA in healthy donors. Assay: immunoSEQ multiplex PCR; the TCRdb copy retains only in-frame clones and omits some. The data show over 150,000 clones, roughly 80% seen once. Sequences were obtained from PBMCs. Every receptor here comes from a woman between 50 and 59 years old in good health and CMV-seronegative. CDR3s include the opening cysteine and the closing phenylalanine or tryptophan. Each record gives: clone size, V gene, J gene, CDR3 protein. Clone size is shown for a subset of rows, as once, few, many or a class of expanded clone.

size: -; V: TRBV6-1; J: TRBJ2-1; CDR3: CASSEEAGGYNEQFF
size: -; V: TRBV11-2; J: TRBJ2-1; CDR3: CASSLDSGANEQFF
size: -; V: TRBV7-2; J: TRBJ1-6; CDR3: CASSLSGGWDSPLHF
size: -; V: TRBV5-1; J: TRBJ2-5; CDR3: CASSLEGGPMETQYF
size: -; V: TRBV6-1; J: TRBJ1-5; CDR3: CASFNQIGGNQPQHF
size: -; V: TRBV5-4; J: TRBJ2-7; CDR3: CASSSGLAGGYEQYF
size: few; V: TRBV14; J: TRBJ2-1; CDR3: CASSRGQGAGYEQFF
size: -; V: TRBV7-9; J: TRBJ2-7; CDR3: CASSRDRGDEQYF
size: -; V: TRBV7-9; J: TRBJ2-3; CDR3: CASSAESGVTQYF
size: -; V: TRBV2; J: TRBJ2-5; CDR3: CASSLAGGSETQYF
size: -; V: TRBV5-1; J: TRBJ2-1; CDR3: CASSTGQGIHNEQFF
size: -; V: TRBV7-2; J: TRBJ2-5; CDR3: CASSLEDRDFQETQYF
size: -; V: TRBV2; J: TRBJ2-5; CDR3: CASNKRRQETQYF
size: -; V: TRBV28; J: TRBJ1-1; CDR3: CASTEDRRRNTEAFF
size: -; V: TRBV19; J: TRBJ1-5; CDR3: CASSKLTGPFRNQPQHF
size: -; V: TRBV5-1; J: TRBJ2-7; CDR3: CASSLGQGGPYEQYF
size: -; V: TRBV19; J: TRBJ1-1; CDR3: CASSIEGTGGTEAFF
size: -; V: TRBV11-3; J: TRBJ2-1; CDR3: CASSLGLADNEQFF
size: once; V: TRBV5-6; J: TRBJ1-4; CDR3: CASSLLQGSATNEKLFF
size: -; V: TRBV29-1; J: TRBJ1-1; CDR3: CSASRGSEAFF
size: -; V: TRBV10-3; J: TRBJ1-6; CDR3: CAISGGTGLQSPLHF
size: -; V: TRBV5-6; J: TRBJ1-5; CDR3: CASSGGGGMSNQPQHF
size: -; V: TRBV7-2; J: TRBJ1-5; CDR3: CASSLRGRVAVQPQHF
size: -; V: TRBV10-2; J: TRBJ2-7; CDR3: CASRTDSLAQYF
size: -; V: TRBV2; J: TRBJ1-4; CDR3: CASSDAAGTGNEKLFF
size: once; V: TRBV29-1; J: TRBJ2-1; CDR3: CSGGTGGYNEQFF
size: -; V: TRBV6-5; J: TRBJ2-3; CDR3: CASSYRGRTDTQYF
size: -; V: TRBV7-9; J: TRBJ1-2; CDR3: CSSSPDSRYGYTF
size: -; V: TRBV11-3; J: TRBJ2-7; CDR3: CASSLGVTGGDSNEQYF
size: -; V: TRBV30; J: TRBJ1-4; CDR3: CAGRTVEELFF
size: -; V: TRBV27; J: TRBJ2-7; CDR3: CASRPGAVSYEQYF